This T cell receptor beta chain is drawn from a study of prognosis after radiotherapy for stage I lung cancer. Per the germline V gene, CDR1 is MNHEY and CDR2 is SMNVEV (reference sequence). CDR3 size: 16 residues. The J segment lost 4 bases and the V segment lost 8 bases, leaving 12 bases of the junction unmatched. Multiplex PCR in two rounds served to amplify TCR beta CDR3 from genomic DNA. During first-round PCR, primers specific to each TRBV and TRBJ gene were used. TCRdb processed the multiplex PCR reads anew with MiXCR; each CDR3 protein has one entry. The profile shows about 20,000 distinct CDR3 sequences, 44% of them singletons.

This receptor was identified in a donor over 45 with non-small cell lung cancer. Sequenced here: PBMCs, sampled before or after stereotactic body radiation therapy (not recorded which). This chain connects TRBV27 to TRBJ2-1; 9 nucleotides align to TRBD2. The CDR3 sequence: CASGLGTSWMYNEQFF. CDR3 bases: TGTGCCAGCGGTCTGGGGACTAGCTGGATGTACAATGAGCAGTTCTTC.